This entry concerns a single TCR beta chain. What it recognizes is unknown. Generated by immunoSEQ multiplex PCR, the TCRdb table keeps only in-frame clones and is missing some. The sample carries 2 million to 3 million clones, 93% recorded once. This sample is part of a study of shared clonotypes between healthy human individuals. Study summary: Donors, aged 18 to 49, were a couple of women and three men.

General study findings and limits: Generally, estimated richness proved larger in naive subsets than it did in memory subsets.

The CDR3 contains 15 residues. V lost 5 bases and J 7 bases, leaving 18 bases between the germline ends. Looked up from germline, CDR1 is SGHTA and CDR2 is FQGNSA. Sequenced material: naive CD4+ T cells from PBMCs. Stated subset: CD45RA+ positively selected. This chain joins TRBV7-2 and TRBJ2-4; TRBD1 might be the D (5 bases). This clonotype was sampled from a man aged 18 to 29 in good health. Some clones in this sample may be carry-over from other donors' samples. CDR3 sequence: CASSARRTSPNIQYF. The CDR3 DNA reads TGTGCCAGCAGCGCGCGTAGGACATCCCCGAACATTCAGTACTTC.